This entry describes one T cell receptor beta chain. This clone was counted ten times or more. Its binding antigen is unknown. Read sequence stops 3 residues before the CDR3 end, and the germline J gene provides the missing end. This sample is drawn from a study of T cell clonality in common variable immunodeficiency (dated by TCRdb to between 2014 and 2016). Results the study describes overall, beyond this receptor: According to the authors, finding the cause of the higher clonality in CVID would require sequencing the repertoires of T cell subpopulations. Differences among patients in the CVID cohort limited the correlations between repertoire features and clinical complications. CVID subjects shared fewer TCRbeta clones with each other than healthy controls did (p < 0.0001). CVID TCRbeta sequences reportedly showed fewer deletions and N-nucleotide insertions and lacked highly modified clones with 13 or more V deletions. Compared with healthy controls, CVID subjects showed increased TCRbeta clonality (t-test p = 0.018), a feature most characteristic of about a third of subjects. Although equal DNA input was used, an average of roughly 80,000 unique sequences per sample was obtained for controls, compared with approximately 30,000 for CVID samples.

Both CVID patients and healthy controls were predominantly of Caucasian heritage. From each donor, roughly 5 to 8.5 ml of heparinized peripheral whole blood was collected. TCRbeta CDR3 repertoires were sequenced from genomic DNA of adults with common variable immune deficiency (CVID) and healthy adult controls. The control group was made up of about 22 healthy adult volunteers (roughly ten male and some 12 female) whose ages ranged from roughly 23 to 66 years, with a mean age of about 35. Diluted blood was subjected to density centrifugation over Hypaque 1077 or Ficoll-Paque for isolation of peripheral blood mononuclear cells. Genomic DNA was obtained from unsorted mononuclear cells using either Qiagen column purification or a centrifugation-based method. Equivalent amounts of genomic DNA from CVID and control samples were used as sequencing input. For every sample, a 60 bp segment covering the rearranged TCRbeta CDR3 region was amplified and then sequenced. The immunoSEQ assay, a bias-corrected multiplex PCR with high-throughput sequencing, was employed for TCRbeta amplification. On the study's bioinformatics: Every unique nucleotide sequence was considered a clone and was annotated with V, D and J genes, copy number and frequency. Sequences were labeled productive if in frame, and non-productive if out of frame or containing stop codons. Clonality was calculated from Shannon's entropy as previously described. The predicted amino acid sequences of productive clones were used to derive the mean CDR3 Kyte-Doolittle hydropathy. Using the R hclust function, scaled V gene usage was clustered hierarchically with Manhattan distance and complete linkage. Sharing of clones by CDR3 amino acid sequence was evaluated by resampling 12 repertoires per group over 100 rounds. The repertoires were screened for approximately 63 published EBV-specific TCRbeta sequences and approximately 230 published CMV-specific TCRbeta sequences. After a couple of CVID samples that produced fewer than 10,000 sequences were dropped from the analysis, some 41 CVID repertoires remained. Sourced from immuneACCESS, this table was stored by TCRdb with only in-frame sequences that have V and J called. A share of the clones is absent; for the studies checked, an unresolved V gene accounts for under half, and the remainder has no known explanation. V and J calls and clone size are those listed in that table; D and trimming were worked out from the DNA. Here the sample lists 42,000 or so clones, none seen once only. In total, the top ten clones hold 2% to 2.5% of the sample.

The germline V gene yields MGHRA for CDR1 and YSYEKL for CDR2. For this chain, trimming is 7 bases at the V end and 5 bases at the J end, and the number of junction bases without a gene match is 4. The CDR3 starts with the cysteine, ends with the phenylalanine, and has 14 residues. Only the CDR3 bases that were read are kept: 33 of them, in frame from base 1. The specimen was peripheral blood mononuclear cells. The sequence derives from a person between 18 and 75 years old in good health. The rearrangement combines TRBV4-1 with TRBJ2-1, with TRBD2 matching 11 junction bases. CDR3 protein: CASKGLAENNEQFF. CDR3 DNA, as far as it was read: TGCGCCAGCAAGGGACTAGCGGAGAACAATGAG.